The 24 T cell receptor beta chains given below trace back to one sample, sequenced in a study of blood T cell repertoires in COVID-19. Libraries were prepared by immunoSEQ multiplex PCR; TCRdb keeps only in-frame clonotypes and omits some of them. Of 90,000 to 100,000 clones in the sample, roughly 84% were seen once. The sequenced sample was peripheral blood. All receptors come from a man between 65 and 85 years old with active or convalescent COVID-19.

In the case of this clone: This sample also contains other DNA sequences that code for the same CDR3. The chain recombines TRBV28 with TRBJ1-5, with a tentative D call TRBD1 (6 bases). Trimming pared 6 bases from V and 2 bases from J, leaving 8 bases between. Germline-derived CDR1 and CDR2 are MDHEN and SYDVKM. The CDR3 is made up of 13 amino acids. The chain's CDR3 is CASRPGGNQPQHF. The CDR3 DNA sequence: TGTGCCAGCAGGCCAGGGGGCAATCAGCCCCAGCATTTT.

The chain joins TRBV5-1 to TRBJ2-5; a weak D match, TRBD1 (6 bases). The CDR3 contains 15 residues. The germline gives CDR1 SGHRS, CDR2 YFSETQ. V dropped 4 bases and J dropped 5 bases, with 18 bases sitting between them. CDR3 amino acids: CASSKADREYETQYF. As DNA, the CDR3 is TGCGCCAGCAGCAAAGCGGACAGAGAGTATGAGACCCAGTACTTC.

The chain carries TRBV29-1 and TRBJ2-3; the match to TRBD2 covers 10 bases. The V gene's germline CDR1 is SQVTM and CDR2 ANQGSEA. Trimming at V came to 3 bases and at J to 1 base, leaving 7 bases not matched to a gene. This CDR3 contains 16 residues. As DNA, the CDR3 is TGCAGCGTTGAGGGGTCCCTAGCGGGGGGCACAGATACGCAGTATTTT. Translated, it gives CSVEGSLAGGTDTQYF.

The CDR3 is CASTFSSGANVLTF. CDR3 DNA sequence: TGTGCCAGCACCTTCAGCTCTGGGGCCAACGTCCTGACTTTC. The rearrangement uses TRBV28 and TRBJ2-6; D not resolved. The CDR3 length is 14 residues. The V gene lost 7 bases and the J gene lost 0 bases, with 7 bases spanning the gap. Per germline, CDR1 MDHEN and CDR2 SYDVKM.

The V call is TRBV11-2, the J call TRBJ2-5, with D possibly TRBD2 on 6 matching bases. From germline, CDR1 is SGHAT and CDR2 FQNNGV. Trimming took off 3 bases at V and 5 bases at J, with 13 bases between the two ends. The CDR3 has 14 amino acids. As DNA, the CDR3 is TGTGCCAGCAGCTTTTCGGCGGGGTTGGAGACCCAGTACTTC. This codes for CASSFSAGLETQYF. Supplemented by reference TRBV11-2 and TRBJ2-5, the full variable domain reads EAGVAQSPRYKIIEKRQSVAFWCNPISGHATLYWYQQILGQGPKLLIQFQNNGVVDDSQLPKDRFSAERLKGVDSTLKIQPAKLEDSAVYLCASSFSAGLETQYFGPGTRLLVL.

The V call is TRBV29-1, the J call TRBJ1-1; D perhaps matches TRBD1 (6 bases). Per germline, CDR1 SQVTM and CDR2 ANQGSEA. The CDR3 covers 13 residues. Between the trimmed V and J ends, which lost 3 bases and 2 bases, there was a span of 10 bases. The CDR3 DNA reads TGCAGCGTTGACCAGGGGCGAAACACTGAAGCTTTCTTT. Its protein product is CSVDQGRNTEAFF. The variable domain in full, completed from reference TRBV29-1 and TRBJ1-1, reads SAVISQKPSRDICQRGTSLTIQCQVDSQVTMMFWYRQQPGQSLTLIATANQGSEATYESGFVIDKFPISRPNLTFSTLTVSNMSPEDSSIYLCSVDQGRNTEAFFGQGTRLTVV.

The CDR3 is CASSQATGSWNEQFF. CDR3 bases: TGTGCCAGCAGCCAAGCAACAGGGTCTTGGAATGAGCAGTTCTTC. The chain joins TRBV3-1 (or the pseudogene TRBV3-2) to TRBJ2-1; perhaps TRBD1 as D (6 bases). CDR1 and CDR2 from the germline V gene are LGHDT and YNNKEL (reference sequence). This CDR3 spans 15 amino acids. The V end was cut by 1 base, the J end by 7 bases, with 14 bases between.

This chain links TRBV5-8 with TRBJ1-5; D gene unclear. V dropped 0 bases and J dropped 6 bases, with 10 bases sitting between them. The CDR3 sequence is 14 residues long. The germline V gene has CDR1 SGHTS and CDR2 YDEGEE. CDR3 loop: CASSLGQVGQPQHF. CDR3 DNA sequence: TGTGCCAGCAGCTTGGGGCAGGTAGGTCAGCCCCAGCATTTT.

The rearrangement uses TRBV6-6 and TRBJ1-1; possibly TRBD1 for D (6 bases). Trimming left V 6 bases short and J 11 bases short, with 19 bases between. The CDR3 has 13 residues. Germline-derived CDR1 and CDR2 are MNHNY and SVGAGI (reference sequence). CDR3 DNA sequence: TGTGCCAGCAGGATCAAAACAGGGTCTAGCGCTTTCTTT. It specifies CASRIKTGSSAFF.

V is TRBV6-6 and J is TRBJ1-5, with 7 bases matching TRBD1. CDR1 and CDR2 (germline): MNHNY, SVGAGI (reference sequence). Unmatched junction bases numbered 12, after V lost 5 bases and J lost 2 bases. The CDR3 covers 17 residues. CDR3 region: CASSRSAAGGGNQPQHF. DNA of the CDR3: TGTGCCAGCAGTCGGTCGGCGGCAGGGGGAGGCAATCAGCCCCAGCATTTT.

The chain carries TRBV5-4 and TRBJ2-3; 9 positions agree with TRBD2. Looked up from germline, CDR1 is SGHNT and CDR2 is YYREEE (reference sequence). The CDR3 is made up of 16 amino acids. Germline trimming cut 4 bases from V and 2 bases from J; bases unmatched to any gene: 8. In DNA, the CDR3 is TGTGCCAGCAGCCCACCCCTAGCGGGGTACACAGATACGCAGTATTTT. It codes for CASSPPLAGYTDTQYF.

The CDR3 spells CASSRTGVDTGELFF. The CDR3 DNA reads TGTGCCAGCAGTCGGACAGGGGTGGACACCGGGGAGCTGTTTTTT. The chain couples TRBV6-5 to TRBJ2-2, with TRBD1 identical over 9 bases. The V and J ends lost 5 bases and 3 bases, in that order; junction bases with no gene match: 4. The CDR3 runs 15 residues. Germline V gene data show CDR1 as MNHEY and CDR2 as SVGAGI.

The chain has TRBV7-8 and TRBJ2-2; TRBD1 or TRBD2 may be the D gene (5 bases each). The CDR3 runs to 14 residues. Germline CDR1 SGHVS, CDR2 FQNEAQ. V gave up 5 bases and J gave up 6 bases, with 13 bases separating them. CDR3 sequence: CASSRGPGPGELFF. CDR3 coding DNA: TGTGCCAGCAGCCGGGGCCCAGGGCCCGGGGAGCTGTTTTTT.

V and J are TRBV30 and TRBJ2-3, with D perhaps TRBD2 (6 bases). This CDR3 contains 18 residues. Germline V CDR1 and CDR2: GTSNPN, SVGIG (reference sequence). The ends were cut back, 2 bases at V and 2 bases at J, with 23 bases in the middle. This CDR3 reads CAWSKVGGDLLNTDTQYF. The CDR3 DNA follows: TGTGCCTGGAGTAAGGTGGGGGGAGACCTACTTAACACAGATACGCAGTATTTT.

DNA for the CDR3: TGTGCCACCAGTGGCCGACACTCCAACTATGGCTACACCTTC. Its protein is CATSGRHSNYGYTF. The chain is built from TRBV24-1 and TRBJ1-2; D is undetermined. V lost 5 bases and J 2 bases, leaving 11 bases between the germline ends. Germline loops: CDR1 KGHDR, CDR2 SFDVKD. This CDR3 comprises 14 residues.

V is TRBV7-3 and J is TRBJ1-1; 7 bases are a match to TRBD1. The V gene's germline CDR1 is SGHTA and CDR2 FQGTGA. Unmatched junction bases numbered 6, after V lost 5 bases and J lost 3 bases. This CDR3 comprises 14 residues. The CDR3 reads CASSAIGQDTEAFF. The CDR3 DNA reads TGTGCCAGCAGCGCCATTGGACAGGACACTGAAGCTTTCTTT.

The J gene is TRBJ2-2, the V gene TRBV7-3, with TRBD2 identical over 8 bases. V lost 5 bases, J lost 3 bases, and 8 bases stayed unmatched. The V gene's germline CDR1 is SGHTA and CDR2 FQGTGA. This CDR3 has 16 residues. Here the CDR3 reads CASSPGSGADTGELFF. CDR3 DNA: TGTGCCAGCAGCCCCGGTAGCGGGGCGGACACCGGGGAGCTGTTTTTT.

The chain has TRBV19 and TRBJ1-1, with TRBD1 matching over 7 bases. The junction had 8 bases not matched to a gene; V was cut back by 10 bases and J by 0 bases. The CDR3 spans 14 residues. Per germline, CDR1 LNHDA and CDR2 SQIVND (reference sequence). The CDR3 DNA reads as TGTGCCACCACCAGGGGGGACATGAACACTGAAGCTTTCTTT. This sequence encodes CATTRGDMNTEAFF.

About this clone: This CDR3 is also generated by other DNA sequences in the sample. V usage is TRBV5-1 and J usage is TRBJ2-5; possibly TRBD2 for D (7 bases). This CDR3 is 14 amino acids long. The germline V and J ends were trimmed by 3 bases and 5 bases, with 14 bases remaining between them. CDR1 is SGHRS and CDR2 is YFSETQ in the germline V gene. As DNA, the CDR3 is TGCGCCAGCAGCTCCGGGGGGCCGGGGGAGACCCAGTACTTC. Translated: CASSSGGPGETQYF.

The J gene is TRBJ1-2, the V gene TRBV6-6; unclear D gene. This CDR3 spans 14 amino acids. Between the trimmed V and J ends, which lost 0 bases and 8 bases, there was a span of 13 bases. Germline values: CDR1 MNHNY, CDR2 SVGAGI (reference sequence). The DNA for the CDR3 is TGTGCCAGCAGTTACTCGAAGGGAGTTACGGGCTACACCTTC. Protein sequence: CASSYSKGVTGYTF.

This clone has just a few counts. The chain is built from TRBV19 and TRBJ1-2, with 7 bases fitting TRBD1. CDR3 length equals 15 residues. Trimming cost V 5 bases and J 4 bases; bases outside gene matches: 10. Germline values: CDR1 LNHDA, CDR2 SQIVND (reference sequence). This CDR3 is CASSDSGGSSYGYTF. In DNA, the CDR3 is TGTGCCAGTAGTGATTCAGGGGGGAGCAGCTATGGCTACACCTTC.

CDR3 bases: TGTGCCAGCAGCTTAACTAGCGGGGGACCATACGAGCAGTACTTC. This translates into CASSLTSGGPYEQYF. The V gene is TRBV7-3, the J gene TRBJ2-7, with 9 nucleotides matching TRBD2. Losses at the gene ends were 0 bases for V and 4 bases for J; bases not matched to a gene: 4. Germline V gene sequence: CDR1 SGHTA, CDR2 FQGTGA. The CDR3 extends over 15 amino acids.

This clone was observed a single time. The CDR3 sequence is CASSDGTGGTEAFF. The CDR3 region has the DNA TGTGCCAGCAGCGACGGGACAGGGGGGACTGAAGCTTTCTTT. The gene calls are TRBV5-4 and TRBJ1-1, with 11 bases that match TRBD1. The CDR3 has 14 residues. Germline lookup yields CDR1 SGHNT and CDR2 YYREEE (reference sequence). Trimming removed 4 bases from V and 5 bases from J; junction bases left unmatched: 4.

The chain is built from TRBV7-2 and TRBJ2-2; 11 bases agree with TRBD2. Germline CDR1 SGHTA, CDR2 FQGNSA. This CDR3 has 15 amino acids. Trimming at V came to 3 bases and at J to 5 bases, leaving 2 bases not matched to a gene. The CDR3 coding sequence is TGTGCCAGCAGCTTGGGACTAGCGGAGACCGGGGAGCTGTTTTTT. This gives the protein CASSLGLAETGELFF.